What follows are 29 T cell receptor beta chains derived from one specimen sequenced in a study of shared clonotypes between healthy human individuals. The assay was immunoSEQ multiplex PCR, and TCRdb's table has in-frame clones only and misses some. The data show about 590,000 clones, nearly 97% seen once. CD45RO negativity and positive selection for CCR7 defined naive CD8 cells, a population that excluded terminally differentiated effector memory CD45RA+ cells. The sample consisted of naive CD8+ T cells sorted from blood. These receptors were collected from a woman between 25 and 40 years old in good health.

The V call is TRBV21-1, the J call TRBJ2-7; TRBD2, the D gene given by the table, was not confirmed from the DNA. TRBV21-1 is recorded as a pseudogene. This CDR3 contains 16 residues. This chain's CDR3 is CASSKVSSGSIHEQYF. Written as DNA, the CDR3 is TGTGCCAGCAGCAAAGTTTCTAGCGGGAGTATCCACGAGCAGTACTTC.

A note on this clone: At one end, the junction sequence differs from germline, possibly due to a read error. The chain joins TRBV5-1 to TRBJ1-3; weak D call: TRBD1 (5 bases). CDR3 length: 14 residues. CDR1 is SGHRS and CDR2 is YFSETQ in the germline V gene. This CDR3 is CASSFPGEEAERVF. The CDR3 region has the DNA TGCGCCAGCAGCTTCCCGGGGGAGGAGGCAGAGCGGGTTTTT.

The genes are TRBV5-6 and TRBJ2-7, with TRBD1 identical over 8 bases. Per germline, CDR1 SGHDT and CDR2 YYEEEE. Trimming cost V 4 bases and J 3 bases; bases outside gene matches: 3. The CDR3 is 13 amino acids. For the CDR3, the DNA is TGTGCCAGCAGCGACGGGACAGGCTACGAGCAGTACTTC. Protein sequence: CASSDGTGYEQYF.

This chain uses TRBV28 with TRBJ1-3; D is undetermined. CDR3 length: 17 residues. From germline, CDR1 is MDHEN and CDR2 SYDVKM. V was cut by 5 bases and J by 0 bases, with 17 bases left in between. The chain's CDR3 is CASSRTPFVSSGNTIYF. The DNA of the CDR3 is TGTGCCAGCAGTCGGACGCCGTTCGTGAGCTCTGGAAACACCATATATTTT.

The V gene is TRBV27, the J gene TRBJ2-1; 10 nucleotides agree with TRBD1. The CDR3 loop spans 14 amino acids. The V gene's germline CDR1 is MNHEY and CDR2 SMNVEV (reference sequence). Trimming cost V 5 bases and J 9 bases; bases outside gene matches: 7. The CDR3 region has the DNA TGTGCCAGCAGTCCCGGGACAGGGGTCGGTGAGCAGTTCTTC. Its protein is CASSPGTGVGEQFF.

This sequence joins TRBV27 and TRBJ1-4; a weak D match, TRBD1 (6 bases). CDR1 and CDR2 from the germline V gene are MNHEY and SMNVEV (reference sequence). The CDR3 extends over 16 amino acids. Trimming shortened V by 3 bases and J by 0 bases, and 11 bases separated the two germline ends. The DNA of the CDR3 is TGTGCCAGCAGTTTCTTAGGGGGTGCAACTAATGAAAAACTGTTTTTT. As protein: CASSFLGGATNEKLFF.

The rearrangement links TRBV27 to TRBJ1-1; a possible D gene is TRBD1 (6 bases). Germline CDR1 and CDR2: MNHEY and SMNVEV (reference sequence). V was clipped by 3 bases and J by 5 bases, with 13 bases between them. CDR3 size: 14 residues. CDR3 DNA: TGTGCCAGCAGTTTTACGGGGGCGCTGACTGAAGCTTTCTTT. It encodes CASSFTGALTEAFF.

This chain connects TRBV18 to TRBJ1-1; tentatively, D is TRBD1 (5 bases). V was trimmed by 8 bases and J by 3 bases, leaving 16 bases between them. CDR1 is KGHSH, CDR2 LQKENI, per germline. This CDR3 has 14 amino acids. For the CDR3, the DNA is TGTGCCAGCCCTGGGACTCCTGGGGACACTGAAGCTTTCTTT. Protein sequence: CASPGTPGDTEAFF. The whole variable domain, remainder taken from reference TRBV18 and TRBJ1-1, is NAGVMQNPRHLVRRRGQEARLRCSPMKGHSHVYWYRQLPEEGLKFMVYLQKENIIDESGMPKERFSAEFPKEGPSILRIQQVVRGDSAAYFCASPGTPGDTEAFFGQGTRLTVV.

This clone was seen only once. The genes are TRBV6-4 and TRBJ2-1; 9 bases match TRBD1. The CDR3 is 14 amino acids. CDR1 is MRHNA, CDR2 SNTAGT, per germline. The trim removed 3 bases at V and 10 bases at J, leaving 7 bases unmatched. The DNA of the CDR3 is TGTGCCAGCAGTGAATCGGGGACAGGGTACGAGCAGTTCTTC. Its translation is CASSESGTGYEQFF.

The chain joins TRBV28 to TRBJ2-7, with 7 bases aligning to TRBD1. Germline V gives CDR1 MDHEN, CDR2 SYDVKM. J lost 2 bases, V lost 7 bases, and 14 bases had no gene match. There are 16 residues in the CDR3. The chain's CDR3 is CASTTPRQGRTYEQYF. The CDR3 DNA reads TGTGCCAGCACCACCCCCCGACAGGGAAGGACCTACGAGCAGTACTTC.

The chain couples TRBV6-1 to TRBJ2-7; D is tentatively TRBD1 or TRBD2 (5 bases each). V shed 1 base and J shed 3 bases, with 13 bases lying between them. The CDR3 has 15 amino acids. Germline CDR1 reads MNHNS; CDR2 reads SASEGT. This CDR3 reads CASSEGQGPLYEQYF. CDR3 bases: TGTGCCAGCAGTGAAGGGCAGGGACCCCTCTACGAGCAGTACTTC.

The chain is built from TRBV2 and TRBJ2-7; the D gene is possibly TRBD2 (5 bases). From germline, CDR1 is SNHLY and CDR2 FYNNEI. Trimming took 7 bases from V and 4 from J, leaving 17 bases between them. This CDR3 is built from 14 residues. The chain's CDR3 is CASTNRDSGYEQYF. CDR3 sequence (DNA): TGTGCCAGCACAAACCGGGATTCCGGTTACGAGCAGTACTTC.

The genes are TRBV10-1 and TRBJ2-1; D remains ambiguous. This CDR3 has 11 amino acids. Germline V CDR1 and CDR2: WNHNN, SYGVQD (reference sequence). V was cut by 8 bases and J by 2 bases, with 4 bases left in between. The CDR3 region has the DNA TGCGCCAGCGGCACCTACAATGAGCAGTTCTTC. Translated: CASGTYNEQFF.

V and J are TRBV9 and TRBJ2-3, with unresolved D. Germline CDR1 reads SGDLS; CDR2 reads YYNGEE. V was cut by 3 bases and J by 0 bases, with 8 bases left in between. The CDR3 length is 14 residues. CDR3 sequence: CASSATISTDTQYF. In DNA, the CDR3 is TGTGCCAGCAGCGCAACCATTAGCACAGATACGCAGTATTTT.

V is TRBV13 and J is TRBJ1-2; no firm D call. Looked up from germline, CDR1 is PRHDT and CDR2 is FYEKMQ (reference sequence). V was trimmed by 1 base and J by 6 bases, leaving 6 bases between them. The CDR3 sequence is 12 residues long. CDR3 region: CASSLELHGYTF. The CDR3, as DNA: TGTGCCAGCAGCTTAGAACTTCATGGCTACACCTTC. The variable domain in full, completed from reference TRBV13 and TRBJ1-2, reads AAGVIQSPRHLIKEKRETATLKCYPIPRHDTVYWYQQGPGQDPQFLISFYEKMQSDKGSIPDRFSAQQFSDYHSELNMSSLELGDSALYFCASSLELHGYTFGSGTRLTVV.

The chain combines TRBV9 with TRBJ1-2, with 7 bases lining up with TRBD1. Germline-derived CDR1 and CDR2 are SGDLS and YYNGEE. Trimming cost V 1 base and J 4 bases; bases outside gene matches: 10. CDR3 length equals 16 residues. Here the CDR3 reads CASSVNRDRKTYGYTF. The CDR3, as DNA: TGTGCCAGCAGCGTAAACAGGGACAGAAAAACCTATGGCTACACCTTC.

The chain links TRBV5-6 to TRBJ1-3; TRBD1 matches at 9 bases. After removal of 3 bases from V and 2 bases from J, the junction contained 0 bases not matched to a gene. The CDR3 is 14 amino acids. The V gene's germline CDR1 is SGHDT and CDR2 YYEEEE. The CDR3 region has the DNA TGTGCCAGCAGCTGGACAGGGGCTGGAAACACCATATATTTT. Its protein product is CASSWTGAGNTIYF.

The chain links TRBV27 to TRBJ2-7, with D unresolved. There are 14 residues in the CDR3. Trimming took 4 bases from V and 2 from J, leaving 12 bases between them. Germline V gene lookup returns CDR1 MNHEY and CDR2 SMNVEV (reference sequence). Written as DNA, the CDR3 is TGTGCCAGCAGTTACCTCGGAGCTACCTACGAGCAGTACTTC. Translating gives CASSYLGATYEQYF.

V gene TRBV1 combines with J gene TRBJ2-1; TRBD2, the D gene given by the table, was not confirmed from the DNA. TRBV1 has pseudogene status. The CDR3 runs 15 residues. The CDR3 sequence is CTSSQEGGRDNEQFF. The CDR3 nucleotides are TGCACCAGCAGCCAAGAAGGCGGTAGAGACAATGAGCAGTTCTTC.

In its sample, this clone was seen once. The DNA for the CDR3 is TGTGCCAGCAGCTTAGTCGGGGGACTTAGCACAGATACGCAGTATTTT. Its translation is CASSLVGGLSTDTQYF. V is TRBV11-2 and J is TRBJ2-3, with D possibly TRBD2 on 6 matching bases. From germline, CDR1 is SGHAT and CDR2 FQNNGV. The V end lost 1 base, the J end lost 0 bases, and 11 bases lay between the germline ends. This CDR3 is 16 amino acids long. Together with reference TRBV11-2 and TRBJ2-3, the CDR3 gives the full variable domain: EAGVAQSPRYKIIEKRQSVAFWCNPISGHATLYWYQQILGQGPKLLIQFQNNGVVDDSQLPKDRFSAERLKGVDSTLKIQPAKLEDSAVYLCASSLVGGLSTDTQYFGPGTRLTVL.

This clone was detected only a few times. Other DNA sequences in the same sample also yield this CDR3. The J gene is TRBJ1-5, the V gene TRBV7-9, with TRBD1 matching 9 bases. The CDR3 covers 15 residues. The V gene end was trimmed by 5 bases and the J gene end by 2 bases; junction bases not matched to a gene: 4. Germline CDR1 is SEHNR and CDR2 is FQNEAQ (reference sequence). For the CDR3, the DNA is TGTGCCAGCAGCCCACAGGGGGCGGGCAATCAGCCCCAGCATTTT. It encodes CASSPQGAGNQPQHF.

V and J are TRBV7-3 and TRBJ2-3; 7 bases fit TRBD2. CDR1 and CDR2 from the germline V gene are SGHTA and FQGTGA. The CDR3 loop spans 17 amino acids. After removal of 5 bases from V and 5 bases from J, the junction contained 16 bases not matched to a gene. Here the CDR3 reads CASSPSPPSGARDTQYF. The CDR3 DNA is TGTGCCAGCAGCCCCTCCCCCCCTAGCGGCGCGAGAGATACGCAGTATTTT.

A word on this clone: One end of the junction varies from germline; a read error may be responsible. The genes are TRBV29-1 and TRBJ1-1, with D uncertain. This CDR3 spans 20 amino acids. CDR1 and CDR2 (germline): SQVTM, ANQGSEA. The CDR3 region is CSAEMESRRLPLGGNLVAFF. In nucleotides, the CDR3 is TGCAGCGCTGAAATGGAGTCCCGGCGCCTGCCCCTGGGAGGGAACTTGGTGGCTTTCTTT.

This sequence joins TRBV9 and TRBJ1-3; D gene ambiguous. Looked up from germline, CDR1 is SGDLS and CDR2 is YYNGEE. Trimming cost V 0 bases and J 0 bases, with 10 bases left between them. The CDR3 sequence is 16 residues long. The CDR3 spells CASSVDRTYSGNTIYF. The DNA of the CDR3 is TGTGCCAGCAGCGTAGACCGGACCTACTCTGGAAACACCATATATTTT.

The chain is built from TRBV4-1 and TRBJ1-1; the D is unclear. Germline V gives CDR1 MGHRA, CDR2 YSYEKL. The CDR3 has 13 residues. V was cut by 4 bases and J by 2 bases, with 8 bases left in between. This CDR3 reads CASSPPYNTEAFF. DNA for the CDR3: TGCGCCAGCAGCCCCCCCTACAACACTGAAGCTTTCTTT.

The V gene is TRBV11-2, the J gene TRBJ2-7; possibly TRBD1 for D (6 bases). V lost 3 bases and J 1 base, leaving 10 bases between the germline ends. This CDR3 is 14 amino acids long. CDR1 and CDR2 (germline): SGHAT, FQNNGV. The CDR3 is CASSFARGSYEQYF. In nucleotides, the CDR3 is TGTGCCAGCAGCTTTGCCAGGGGTTCCTACGAGCAGTACTTC.

J is TRBJ2-1 and V is TRBV5-1; 9 bases fit TRBD2. The CDR3 runs to 16 residues. Trimming removed 0 bases from V and 8 bases from J; junction bases left unmatched: 9. Germline values: CDR1 SGHRS, CDR2 YFSETQ. The CDR3 loop is CASSLAPSGMIDEQFF. The CDR3 DNA sequence: TGCGCCAGCAGCTTGGCCCCTAGCGGGATGATAGATGAGCAGTTCTTC.

The CDR3 region has the DNA TGCGCCAGCAGCCAAAGAAACAATGAGCAGTTCTTC. This sequence encodes CASSQRNNEQFF. V usage is TRBV4-1 and J usage is TRBJ2-1; D call uncertain. V dropped 2 bases and J dropped 5 bases, with 4 bases sitting between them. CDR3 length equals 12 residues. Per germline, CDR1 MGHRA and CDR2 YSYEKL.

Here the CDR3 reads CASSPGQVKGYGYTF. The CDR3 DNA reads TGTGCCAGTTCTCCCGGACAGGTGAAGGGCTATGGCTACACCTTC. The chain links TRBV6-5 to TRBJ1-2; 7 positions agree with TRBD1. Germline V lookup: CDR1 MNHEY, CDR2 SVGAGI. The CDR3 sequence is 15 residues long. After removal of 9 bases from V and 4 bases from J, the junction contained 14 bases not matched to a gene.